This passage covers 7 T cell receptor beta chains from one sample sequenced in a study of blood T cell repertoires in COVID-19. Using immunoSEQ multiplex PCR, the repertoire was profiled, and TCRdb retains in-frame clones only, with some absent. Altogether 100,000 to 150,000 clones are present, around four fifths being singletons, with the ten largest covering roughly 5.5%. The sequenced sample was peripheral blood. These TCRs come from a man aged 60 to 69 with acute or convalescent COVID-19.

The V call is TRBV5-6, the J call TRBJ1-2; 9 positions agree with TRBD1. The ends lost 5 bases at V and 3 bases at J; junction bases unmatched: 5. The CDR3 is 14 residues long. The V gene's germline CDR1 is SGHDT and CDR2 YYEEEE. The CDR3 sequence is CASSRDRAYYGYTF. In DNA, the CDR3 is TGTGCCAGCAGTCGGGACAGGGCTTACTATGGCTACACCTTC.

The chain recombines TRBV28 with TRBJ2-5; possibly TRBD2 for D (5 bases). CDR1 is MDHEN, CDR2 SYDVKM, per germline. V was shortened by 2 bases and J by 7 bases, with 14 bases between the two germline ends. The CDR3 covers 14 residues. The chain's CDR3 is CASSLPRGPRTQYF. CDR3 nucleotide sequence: TGTGCCAGCAGTTTACCCCGGGGTCCTAGGACCCAGTACTTC. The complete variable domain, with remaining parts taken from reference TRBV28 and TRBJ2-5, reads DVKVTQSSRYLVKRTGEKVFLECVQDMDHENMFWYRQDPGLGLRLIYFSYDVKMKEKGDIPEGYSVSREKKERFSLILESASTNQTSMYLCASSLPRGPRTQYFGPGTRLLVL.

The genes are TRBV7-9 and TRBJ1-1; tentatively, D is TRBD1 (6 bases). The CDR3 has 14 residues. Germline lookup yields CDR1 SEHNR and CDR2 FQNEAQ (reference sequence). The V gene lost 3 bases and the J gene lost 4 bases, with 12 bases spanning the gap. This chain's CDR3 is CASSFSGTSTEAFF. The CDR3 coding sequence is TGTGCCAGCAGCTTTTCCGGGACAAGCACTGAAGCTTTCTTT.

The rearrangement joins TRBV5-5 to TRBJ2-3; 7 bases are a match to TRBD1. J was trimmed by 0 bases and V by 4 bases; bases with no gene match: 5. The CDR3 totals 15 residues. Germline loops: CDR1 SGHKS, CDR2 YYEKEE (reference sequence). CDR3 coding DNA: TGTGCCAGCAGCATACAGGGGATAAGCACAGATACGCAGTATTTT. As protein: CASSIQGISTDTQYF.

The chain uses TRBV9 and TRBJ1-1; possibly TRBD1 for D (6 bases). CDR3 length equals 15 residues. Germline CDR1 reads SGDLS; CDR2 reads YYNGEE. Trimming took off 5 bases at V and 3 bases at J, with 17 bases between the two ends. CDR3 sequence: CASRWVVQGDTEAFF. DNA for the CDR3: TGTGCCAGCAGGTGGGTGGTACAGGGAGACACTGAAGCTTTCTTT.

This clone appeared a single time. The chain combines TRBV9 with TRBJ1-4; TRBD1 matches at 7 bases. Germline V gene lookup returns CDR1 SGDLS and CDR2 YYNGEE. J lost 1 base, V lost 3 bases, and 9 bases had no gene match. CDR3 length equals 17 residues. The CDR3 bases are TGTGCCAGCAGCGCAGAAGCAGGGGGATTAACTAATGAAAAACTGTTTTTT. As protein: CASSAEAGGLTNEKLFF.

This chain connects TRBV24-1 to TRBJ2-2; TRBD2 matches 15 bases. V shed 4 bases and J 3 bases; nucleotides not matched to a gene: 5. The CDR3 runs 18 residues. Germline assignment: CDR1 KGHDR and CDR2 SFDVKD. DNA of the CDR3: TGTGCCACCAGTGACCCGGGACTAGCGGGGGGTTACACCGGGGAGCTGTTTTTT. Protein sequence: CATSDPGLAGGYTGELFF.